These T cell receptor beta chains were read from a single sample in a study of CD8+CD57+ T cells in acquired aplastic anemia. Using its own MiXCR run on the reads, TCRdb lists one record per CDR3 protein. The repertoire holds approximately 160,000 distinct CDR3 sequences, approximately 51% seen once, with roughly 3.5% in the top ten. The specimen sequenced was sorted CD4+, CD8+, or CD8+CD57+ T cells (not recorded which) from PBMCs. These receptors all stem from a human donor with aplastic anemia. CDR3s include the opening cysteine and the closing phenylalanine or tryptophan. The D gene is left open where the match is weak. Expanded clones get a size class; other rows say once, few or many, or leave the size out.

j_call v_call cdr3_length d_call clone_size cdr3_nt cdr3_aa
TRBJ1-1 TRBV15 14 TRBD1 . TGTGCCACCAGCAGAGGACAGGGCGGGTCGGAAGCTTTCTTT CATSRGQGGSEAFF
TRBJ1-3 TRBV7-2 12 . many TGTGCCAGCAGCAACTCTGGAAACACCATATATTTT CASSNSGNTIYF
TRBJ1-4 TRBV29-1 14 TRBD1 many TGCAGCGTTGCGACAGGGGCGGCTAATGAAAAACTGTTTTTT CSVATGAANEKLFF
TRBJ1-2 TRBV19 12 . . TGTGCCAGTGGGCAGTCCGCCTATGGCTACACCTTC CASGQSAYGYTF
TRBJ2-7 TRBV9 13 TRBD1 . TGTGCCAGCAGTACGGGACAGGGCTACGAGCAGTACTTC CASSTGQGYEQYF
TRBJ1-3 TRBV15 12 . many TGTGCCACCAGTTCGACAGGAAACACCATATATTTT CATSSTGNTIYF
TRBJ2-2 TRBV9 15 . . TGTGCCAGCAGCGTGGCCGGGATCGGCACCGGGGAGCTGTTTTTT CASSVAGIGTGELFF
TRBJ1-2 TRBV7-2 15 . few TGTGCCAGCAGCTCGATGGGACGGAGCCTCTATGGCTACACCTTC CASSSMGRSLYGYTF
TRBJ1-4 TRBV6-1 14 TRBD1 many TGTGCCAGCAGTCGACAGGGGGTCAATGAAAAACTGTTTTTT CASSRQGVNEKLFF
TRBJ2-2 TRBV12-3/TRBV12-4 16 TRBD2 . TGTGCCAGCAGTTTACTTGTGCGGGGGGGCACCGGGGAGCTGTTTTTT CASSLLVRGGTGELFF
TRBJ2-5 TRBV19 13 TRBD1 . TGTGCCAGTAGTACGGGACAGGGCGCGACCCAGTACTTC CASSTGQGATQYF
TRBJ1-6 TRBV7-9 14 . many TGTGCCAGCAGCCCTAACAGGGATAATTCACCCCTCCACTTT CASSPNRDNSPLHF
TRBJ2-2 TRBV5-1 16 TRBD1 many TGCGCCAGCAGCTTGGTTGGGGACAGGGACACCGGGGAGCTGTTTTTT CASSLVGDRDTGELFF
TRBJ1-3 TRBV11-3 14 TRBD1 . TGTGCCAGCAGCCGACAGGGACCTGGATACACCATATATTTT CASSRQGPGYTIYF
TRBJ1-4 TRBV5-1 17 . many TGCGCCAGCAGCTTTTCGGGCCTGGAGGCAGGGCGCGAAAAACTGTTTTTT CASSFSGLEAGREKLFF
TRBJ1-2 TRBV5-4 15 TRBD1 many TGTGCCAGCAGCCCGAGGACAGGGGATAACTATGGCTACACCTTC CASSPRTGDNYGYTF
TRBJ2-3 TRBV7-2 18 TRBD2 many TGTGCCAGCAGCTTAGACGCTACTAGCGTAGGGTACCGGAATACGCAGTATTTT CASSLDATSVGYRNTQYF
TRBJ1-4 TRBV7-2 15 . many TGTGCCAGCACCCTTGGGGGGGTCACTAATGAAAAACTGTTTTTT CASTLGGVTNEKLFF
TRBJ1-2 TRBV10-3 13 . . TGTGCCATCAGTGAGTCGGACATTACAGGCTACACCTTC CAISESDITGYTF
TRBJ1-2 TRBV7-9 13 . once TGTGCCAGTAACACAGGGCAGCAGTATGGCTACACCTTC CASNTGQQYGYTF
TRBJ1-3 TRBV6-1 13 . . TGTGCCAGCAGGGACGCGGGCGGGAACACCATATATTTT CASRDAGGNTIYF
TRBJ2-7 TRBV11-2 16 . . TGTGCCGGCAGCTTTCCTCCGGGACAAGGCTCCTACGAGCAGTACTTC CAGSFPPGQGSYEQYF
TRBJ1-6 TRBV27 15 . . TGTGCCAGCAGTTTATCGGCAGTCCGCAATTCACCCCTCCACTTT CASSLSAVRNSPLHF
TRBJ1-2 TRBV6-1 13 . . TGTGCCACACTACAGGCTATGTTGTATGGCTACACCTTC CATLQAMLYGYTF
TRBJ1-2 TRBV6-1 13 . many TGTGCCAGCAGTGAATTGAAGGTCGGAGGCTACACCTTC CASSELKVGGYTF
TRBJ1-1 TRBV20-1 13 . many TGCAGTGCTTTACAGGGAAGTGGGGCTGAAGCTTTCTTT CSALQGSGAEAFF
TRBJ2-1 TRBV7-2 14 . many TGTGCCAGCAGCTCCGCCGGGAGTTACAATGAGCAGTTCTTC CASSSAGSYNEQFF
TRBJ1-3 TRBV10-3 16 . many TGTGCCATCAGTGAGTTCGTCGGAATCTCTGGAAACACCATATATTTT CAISEFVGISGNTIYF
TRBJ1-5 TRBV7-2 15 TRBD1 many TGTGCCAGCAGCCGGGAGCAGGGGGGCAATCAGCCCCAGCATTTT CASSREQGGNQPQHF
TRBJ2-7 TRBV10-3 15 TRBD2 . TGTGCCATCAGGGGACTAGCGGGGGGTAAGTACGAGCAGTACTTC CAIRGLAGGKYEQYF
TRBJ1-1 TRBV29-1 14 TRBD1 . TGCAGCGTAGGGGCGGACAGGGCAAACACTGAAGCTTTCTTT CSVGADRANTEAFF
TRBJ2-3 TRBV7-3 15 TRBD1 many TGTGCCAGCAGCGAGGGGGCGGTGGGTACAGATACGCAGTATTTT CASSEGAVGTDTQYF
TRBJ1-6 TRBV4-2 14 . many TGTGCCAGCAGCCAAGATGGGGCTAGTTCACCCCTCCACTTT CASSQDGASSPLHF
TRBJ1-1 TRBV10-3 14 . . TGTGCCATCAGTGATATTATAGGAAGCACTGAAGCTTTCTTT CAISDIIGSTEAFF
TRBJ2-5 TRBV15 14 . many TGTGCCACCAGCAGAGATCAAAGGGTTCAGGCCCAGTACTTC CATSRDQRVQAQYF
TRBJ2-1 TRBV20-1 15 . many TGCAGTGCTAGAGATTTGCGCGGGACCTACAATGAGCAGTTCTTC CSARDLRGTYNEQFF
TRBJ2-5 TRBV20-1 13 . . TGCAGTGCCGAATTGGACGTACAAGAGACCCAGTACTTC CSAELDVQETQYF
TRBJ2-3 TRBV2 13 . . TGTGCCAGCAGTGTCACAGATTCAGATACGCAGTATTTT CASSVTDSDTQYF
TRBJ2-7 TRBV6-6 15 TRBD2 many TGTGCCAGCACCCGACTAGCGGGGGCATCCTACGAGCAGTACTTC CASTRLAGASYEQYF
TRBJ2-1 TRBV2 11 TRBD2 . TGTGCCACGGGGGGGCCGGGTGAGCAGTTCTTC CATGGPGEQFF
TRBJ2-7 TRBV19 12 . once TGTGCCAGTAGTACCAGATCCTACGAGCAGTACTTC CASSTRSYEQYF
TRBJ1-2 TRBV2 12 . . TGTGCCAGCAGTGAAGCGGTTTATGGCTACACCTTC CASSEAVYGYTF
TRBJ2-3 TRBV14 15 TRBD1 many TGTGCCAGCAGCCATTTCGGACAGGGGGTTCATACGCAGTATTTT CASSHFGQGVHTQYF
TRBJ2-3 TRBV28 14 . many TGTGCCAGCAGTTCCGCGGGAAGCACAGATACGCAGTATTTT CASSSAGSTDTQYF
TRBJ2-3 TRBV24-1 13 . . TGTCCCCGGGTGGGACTCCACACAGATACGCAGTATTTT CPRVGLHTDTQYF
TRBJ1-1 TRBV7-3 13 . . TGTGCCAGCAGCTTCGGCTTTAACACTGAAGCTTTCTTT CASSFGFNTEAFF
TRBJ1-4 TRBV2 14 TRBD1 few TGTGCCAGCAGTGAATGGTTGGACAGGGCAAAACTGTTTTTT CASSEWLDRAKLFF
TRBJ2-1 TRBV5-5 13 . many TGTGCCAGCAGCTTGCCCCCAGGGCTTGAGCAGTTCTTC CASSLPPGLEQFF
TRBJ1-6 TRBV7-9 14 TRBD1 . TGTGCCAGCAGCCGCACAGGGGGGAATTCACCCCTCCACTTT CASSRTGGNSPLHF
TRBJ1-5 TRBV27 13 . many TGTGCCATCCCCCACCATAGCAATCAGCCCCAGCATTTT CAIPHHSNQPQHF
TRBJ1-5 TRBV20-1 15 . many TGCAGTGCTAGAGATATAGGGTCTATAAACCAGCCCCAGCATTTT CSARDIGSINQPQHF
TRBJ2-2 TRBV11-3 15 TRBD2 many TGTGCCAGCAGACGACTAGCTGCGAACACCGGGGAGCTGTTTTTT CASRRLAANTGELFF